Listed here are 10 T cell receptor beta chains from one sample, sequenced in a study of blood T cell repertoires in COVID-19. This table comes from immunoSEQ multiplex PCR, and its TCRdb copy is limited to in-frame clones, with some not included. The table shows 300,000 to 400,000 clones, with 80% to 90% occurring only once. The sample comprised PBMCs or T cells enriched from blood (not recorded which). These TCRs come from a middle-aged woman with acute COVID-19.

The chain employs TRBV9 and TRBJ2-5; a possible D gene is TRBD2 (6 bases). V dropped 0 bases and J dropped 2 bases, with 11 bases sitting between them. CDR3 size: 15 residues. CDR1 and CDR2 (germline): SGDLS, YYNGEE. The CDR3 region has the DNA TGTGCCAGCAGCGTAGCCGGGACTTCACAAGAGACCCAGTACTTC. This translates into CASSVAGTSQETQYF. Full variable domain (rest looked up from reference TRBV9 and TRBJ2-5): DSGVTQTPKHLITATGQRVTLRCSPRSGDLSVYWYQQSLDQGLQFLIQYYNGEERAKGNILERFSAQQFPDLHSELNLSSLELGDSALYFCASSVAGTSQETQYFGPGTRLLVL.

The V and J genes are TRBV3-1 (or the pseudogene TRBV3-2) and TRBJ2-2; TRBD2 matches at 8 bases. V lost 4 bases, J lost 5 bases, and 6 bases stayed unmatched. CDR1 is LGHDT, CDR2 YNNKEL, per germline (reference sequence). The CDR3 has 15 amino acids. CDR3 loop: CASSPSGSATGELFF. The CDR3 nucleotides are TGTGCCAGCAGCCCCAGCGGGAGCGCGACCGGGGAGCTGTTTTTT.

The J gene is TRBJ1-1, the V gene TRBV9, with D unresolved. Trimming took off 1 base at V and 5 bases at J, with 12 bases between the two ends. The germline gives CDR1 SGDLS, CDR2 YYNGEE. This CDR3 has 14 residues. CDR3 sequence (DNA): TGTGCCAGCAGCGTAACCCCCGAGAGGACTGAAGCTTTCTTT. Translation: CASSVTPERTEAFF.

This clone was seen a single time. The chain combines TRBV19 with TRBJ1-1; 8 bases fit TRBD1. The CDR3 consists of 15 residues. The V gene's germline CDR1 is LNHDA and CDR2 SQIVND (reference sequence). V was clipped by 7 bases and J by 0 bases; unmatched bases: 7. Here the CDR3 DNA reads TGTGCCAGTACTCGGACAGGGTTCATGAACACTGAAGCTTTCTTT. Protein: CASTRTGFMNTEAFF.

The J gene is TRBJ1-2, the V gene TRBV27; 12 bases align to TRBD1. From germline, CDR1 is MNHEY and CDR2 SMNVEV (reference sequence). Trimming at V came to 0 bases and at J to 2 bases, leaving 7 bases not matched to a gene. The length of the CDR3 is 18 residues. The CDR3 nucleotides are TGTGCCAGCAGTTTATCTGGGGACAGGGGGCCGGAGAACTATGGCTACACCTTC. Translation: CASSLSGDRGPENYGYTF.

The chain is built from TRBV4-1 and TRBJ2-5, with D perhaps TRBD2 (5 bases). CDR3 size: 15 residues. Deletions cut 0 bases from V and 3 bases from J, with 11 bases between. Looked up from germline, CDR1 is MGHRA and CDR2 is YSYEKL. CDR3 sequence: CASSQDREGKETQYF. In nucleotides, the CDR3 is TGCGCCAGCAGCCAAGATCGGGAAGGGAAAGAGACCCAGTACTTC.

This clone occurred once. J is TRBJ2-7 and V is TRBV5-6; 13 bases are shared with TRBD2. In germline, CDR1 is SGHDT, CDR2 YYEEEE. The trim removed 0 bases at V and 0 bases at J, leaving 0 bases unmatched. The CDR3 covers 16 residues. The CDR3 here is CASSLGLAGGSYEQYF. CDR3 nucleotide sequence: TGTGCCAGCAGCTTGGGACTAGCGGGAGGCTCCTACGAGCAGTACTTC.

The chain couples TRBV28 to TRBJ1-6; the match to TRBD1 covers 9 bases. Trimming at V came to 6 bases and at J to 9 bases, leaving 3 bases not matched to a gene. Per the germline V gene, CDR1 is MDHEN and CDR2 is SYDVKM. This CDR3 contains 13 residues. CDR3 loop: CASRQGAVSPLHF. The CDR3 coding sequence is TGTGCCAGCAGACAGGGGGCGGTTTCACCCCTCCACTTT.

This sequence joins TRBV7-2 and TRBJ2-5, with D perhaps TRBD2 (6 bases). The V and J ends lost 4 bases and 2 bases respectively, with 14 bases between them. The CDR3 length is 15 residues. Germline-derived CDR1 and CDR2 are SGHTA and FQGNSA. As DNA, the CDR3 is TGTGCCAGCAGCTGGCGCGGGGACGTACAAGAGACCCAGTACTTC. Translation gives CASSWRGDVQETQYF.

V usage is TRBV5-4 and J usage is TRBJ2-3, with 7 positions matching TRBD2. The V and J ends lost 1 base and 6 bases, in that order; junction bases with no gene match: 2. The germline gives CDR1 SGHNT, CDR2 YYREEE (reference sequence). This CDR3 has 13 residues. CDR3 nucleotide sequence: TGTGCCAGCAGCTTGCGGGGGGTTGATACGCAGTATTTT. Encoded protein: CASSLRGVDTQYF.